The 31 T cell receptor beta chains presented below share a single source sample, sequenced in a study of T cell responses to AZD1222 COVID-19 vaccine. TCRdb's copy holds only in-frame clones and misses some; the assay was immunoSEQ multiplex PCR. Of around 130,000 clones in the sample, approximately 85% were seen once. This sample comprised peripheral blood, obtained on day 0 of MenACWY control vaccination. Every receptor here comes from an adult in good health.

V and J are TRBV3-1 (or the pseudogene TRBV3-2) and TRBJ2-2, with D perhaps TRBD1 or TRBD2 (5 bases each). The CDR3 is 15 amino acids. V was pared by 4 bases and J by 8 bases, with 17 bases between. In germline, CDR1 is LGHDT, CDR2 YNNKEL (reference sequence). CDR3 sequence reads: CASSLGPLSRGELFF. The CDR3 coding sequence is TGTGCCAGCAGCCTGGGACCCCTGAGTCGTGGGGAGCTGTTTTTT.

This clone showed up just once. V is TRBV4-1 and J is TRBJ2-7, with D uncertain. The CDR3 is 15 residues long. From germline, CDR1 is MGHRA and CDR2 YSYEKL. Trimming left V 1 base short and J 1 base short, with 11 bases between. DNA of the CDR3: TGCGCCAGCAGCCAAGTTGATAGCTATTCCTACGAGCAGTACTTC. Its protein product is CASSQVDSYSYEQYF.

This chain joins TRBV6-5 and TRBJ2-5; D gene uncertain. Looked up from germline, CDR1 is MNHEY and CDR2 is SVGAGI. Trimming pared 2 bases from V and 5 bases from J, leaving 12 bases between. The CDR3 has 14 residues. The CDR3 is CASSYHRSGETQYF. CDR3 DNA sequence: TGTGCCAGCAGTTACCACCGGTCCGGTGAGACCCAGTACTTC.

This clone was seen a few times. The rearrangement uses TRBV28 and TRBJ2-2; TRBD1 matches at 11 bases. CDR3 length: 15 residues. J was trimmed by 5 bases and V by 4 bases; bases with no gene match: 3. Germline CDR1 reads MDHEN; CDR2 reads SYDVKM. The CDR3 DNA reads TGTGCCAGCAGTTCGGGACAGGGGGAGACCGGGGAGCTGTTTTTT. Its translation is CASSSGQGETGELFF.

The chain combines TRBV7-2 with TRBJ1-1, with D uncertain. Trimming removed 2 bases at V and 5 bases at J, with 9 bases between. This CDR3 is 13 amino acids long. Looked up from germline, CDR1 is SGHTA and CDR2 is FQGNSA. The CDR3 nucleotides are TGTGCCAGCAGCTTATATAGGAGGACTGAAGCTTTCTTT. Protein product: CASSLYRRTEAFF.

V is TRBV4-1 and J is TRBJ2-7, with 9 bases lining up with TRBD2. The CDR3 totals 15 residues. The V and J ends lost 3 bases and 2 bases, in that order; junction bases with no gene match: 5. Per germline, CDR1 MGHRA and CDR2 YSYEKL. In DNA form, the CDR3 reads TGCGCCAGCAGCCAGGTAGCGGGGGCCCCCTACGAGCAGTACTTC. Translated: CASSQVAGAPYEQYF.

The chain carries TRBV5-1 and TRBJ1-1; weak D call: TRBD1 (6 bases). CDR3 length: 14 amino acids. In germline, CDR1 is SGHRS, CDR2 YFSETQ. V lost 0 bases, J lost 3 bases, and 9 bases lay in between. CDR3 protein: CASSLVTGYTEAFF. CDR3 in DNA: TGCGCCAGCAGCTTGGTTACAGGGTACACTGAAGCTTTCTTT. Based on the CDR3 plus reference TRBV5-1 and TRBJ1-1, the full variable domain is KAGVTQTPRYLIKTRGQQVTLSCSPISGHRSVSWYQQTPGQGLQFLFEYFSETQRNKGNFPGRFSGRQFSNSRSEMNVSTLELGDSALYLCASSLVTGYTEAFFGQGTRLTVV.

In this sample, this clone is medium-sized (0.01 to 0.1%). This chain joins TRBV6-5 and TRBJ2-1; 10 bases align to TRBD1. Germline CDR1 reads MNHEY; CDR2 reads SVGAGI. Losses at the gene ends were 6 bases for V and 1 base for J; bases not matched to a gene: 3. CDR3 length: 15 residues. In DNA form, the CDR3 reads TGTGCCAGCAGCAGGGACAGGGGATCCTACAATGAGCAGTTCTTC. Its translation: CASSRDRGSYNEQFF.

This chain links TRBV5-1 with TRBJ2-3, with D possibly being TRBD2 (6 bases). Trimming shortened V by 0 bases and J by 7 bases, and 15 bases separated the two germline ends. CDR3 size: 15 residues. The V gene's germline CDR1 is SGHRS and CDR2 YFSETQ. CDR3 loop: CASSLERANSNTQYF. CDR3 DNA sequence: TGCGCCAGCAGCTTGGAGCGGGCCAATTCAAATACGCAGTATTTT.

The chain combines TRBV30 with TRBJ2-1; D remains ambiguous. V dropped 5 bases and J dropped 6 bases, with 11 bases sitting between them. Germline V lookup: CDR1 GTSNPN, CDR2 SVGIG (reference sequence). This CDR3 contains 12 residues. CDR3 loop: CAWHSFSNEQFF. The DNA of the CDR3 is TGTGCCTGGCATAGTTTTAGCAATGAGCAGTTCTTC.

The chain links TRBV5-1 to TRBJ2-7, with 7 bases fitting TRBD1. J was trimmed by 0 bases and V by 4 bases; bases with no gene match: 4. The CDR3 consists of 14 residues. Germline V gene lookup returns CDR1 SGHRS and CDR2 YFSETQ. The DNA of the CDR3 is TGCGCCAGCAGCCGGGACAGATACTCCTACGAGCAGTACTTC. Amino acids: CASSRDRYSYEQYF.

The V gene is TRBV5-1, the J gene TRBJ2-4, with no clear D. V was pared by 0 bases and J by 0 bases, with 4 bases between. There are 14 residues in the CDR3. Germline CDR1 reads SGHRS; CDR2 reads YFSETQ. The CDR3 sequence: CASSLDIAKNIQYF. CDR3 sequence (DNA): TGCGCCAGCAGCTTGGACATAGCCAAAAACATTCAGTACTTC.

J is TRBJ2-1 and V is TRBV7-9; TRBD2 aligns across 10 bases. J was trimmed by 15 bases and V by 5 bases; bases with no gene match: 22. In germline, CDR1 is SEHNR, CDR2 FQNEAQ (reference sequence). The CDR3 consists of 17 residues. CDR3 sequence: CASSKYSGLARIPPLFF. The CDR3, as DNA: TGTGCCAGCAGCAAATATTCGGGACTAGCGAGAATTCCGCCGCTGTTCTTC. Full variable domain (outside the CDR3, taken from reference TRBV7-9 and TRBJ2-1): DTGVSQNPRHKITKRGQNVTFRCDPISEHNRLYWYRQTLGQGPEFLTYFQNEAQLEKSRLLSDRFSAERPKGSFSTLEIQRTEQGDSAMYLCASSKYSGLARIPPLFFGPGTRLTVL.

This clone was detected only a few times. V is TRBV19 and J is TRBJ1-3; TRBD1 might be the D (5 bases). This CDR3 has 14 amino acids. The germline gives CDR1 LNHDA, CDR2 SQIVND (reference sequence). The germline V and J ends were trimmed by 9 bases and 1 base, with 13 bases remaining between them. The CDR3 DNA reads TGTGCCAGCAGACAAAAGGGGTCTGGAAACACCATATATTTT. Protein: CASRQKGSGNTIYF.

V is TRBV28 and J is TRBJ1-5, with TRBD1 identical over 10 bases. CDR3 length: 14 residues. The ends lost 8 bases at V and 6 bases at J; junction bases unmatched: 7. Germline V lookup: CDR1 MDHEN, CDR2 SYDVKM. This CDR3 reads CASRTDRGVQPQHF. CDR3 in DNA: TGTGCCAGCCGGACGGACAGGGGGGTTCAGCCCCAGCATTTT.

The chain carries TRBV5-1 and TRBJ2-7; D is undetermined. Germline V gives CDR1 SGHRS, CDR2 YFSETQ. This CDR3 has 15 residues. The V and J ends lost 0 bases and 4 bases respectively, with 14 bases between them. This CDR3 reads CASSLEPTAKYEQYF. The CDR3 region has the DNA TGCGCCAGCAGCTTGGAACCTACAGCTAAATACGAGCAGTACTTC.

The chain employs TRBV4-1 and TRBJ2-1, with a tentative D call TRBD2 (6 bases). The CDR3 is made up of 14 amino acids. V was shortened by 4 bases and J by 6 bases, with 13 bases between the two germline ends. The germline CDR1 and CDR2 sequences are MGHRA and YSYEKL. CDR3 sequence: CASSPGLLSNEQFF. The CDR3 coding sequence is TGCGCCAGCAGCCCGGGACTTCTTTCCAATGAGCAGTTCTTC.

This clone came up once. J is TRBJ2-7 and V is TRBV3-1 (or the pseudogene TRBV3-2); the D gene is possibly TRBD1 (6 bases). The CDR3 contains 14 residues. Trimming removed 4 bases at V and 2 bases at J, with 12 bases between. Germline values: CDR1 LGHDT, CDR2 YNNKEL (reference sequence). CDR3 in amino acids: CASSLTGPPYEQYF. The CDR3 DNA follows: TGTGCCAGCAGCCTGACAGGTCCACCCTACGAGCAGTACTTC.

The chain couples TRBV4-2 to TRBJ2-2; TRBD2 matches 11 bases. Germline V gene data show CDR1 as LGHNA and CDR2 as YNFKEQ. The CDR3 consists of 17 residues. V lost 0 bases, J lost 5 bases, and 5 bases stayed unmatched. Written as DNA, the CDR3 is TGTGCCAGCAGCCAAGAGAGGACTAGCGGGCCTACCGGGGAGCTGTTTTTT. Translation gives CASSQERTSGPTGELFF.

CDR3 protein: CASSKTGYEQYF. CDR3 nucleotide sequence: TGCGCCAGCAGCAAAACAGGGTACGAGCAGTACTTC. This rearrangement joins TRBV5-1 to TRBJ2-7; maybe TRBD1 (6 bases). This CDR3 is built from 12 residues. Germline V gene sequence: CDR1 SGHRS, CDR2 YFSETQ. The ends were cut back, 4 bases at V and 4 bases at J, with 9 bases in the middle.

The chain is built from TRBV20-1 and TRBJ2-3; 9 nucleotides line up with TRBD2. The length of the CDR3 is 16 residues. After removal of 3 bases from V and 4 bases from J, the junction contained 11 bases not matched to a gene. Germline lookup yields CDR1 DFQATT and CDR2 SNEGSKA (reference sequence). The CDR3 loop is CSASDQGGRGADTQYF. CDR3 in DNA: TGCAGTGCTAGTGATCAGGGCGGGAGGGGGGCAGATACGCAGTATTTT.

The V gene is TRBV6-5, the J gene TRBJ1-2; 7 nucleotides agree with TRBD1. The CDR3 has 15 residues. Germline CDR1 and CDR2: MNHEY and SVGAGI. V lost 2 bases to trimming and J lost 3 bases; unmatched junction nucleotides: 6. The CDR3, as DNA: TGTGCCAGCAGTTACGGAGGGGGCGCGGACTATGGCTACACCTTC. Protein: CASSYGGGADYGYTF.

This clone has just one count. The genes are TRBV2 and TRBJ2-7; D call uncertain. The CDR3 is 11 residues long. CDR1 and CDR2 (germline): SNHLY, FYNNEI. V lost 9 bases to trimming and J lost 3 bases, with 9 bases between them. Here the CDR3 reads CASRTIYEQYF. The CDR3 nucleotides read TGTGCCAGTAGGACGATCTACGAGCAGTACTTC.

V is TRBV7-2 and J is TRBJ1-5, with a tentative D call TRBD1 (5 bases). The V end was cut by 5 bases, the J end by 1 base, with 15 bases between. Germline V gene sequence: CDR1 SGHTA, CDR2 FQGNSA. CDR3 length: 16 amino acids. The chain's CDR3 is CASSEQVSWSNQPQHF. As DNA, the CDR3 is TGTGCCAGCAGCGAACAGGTCTCGTGGAGCAATCAGCCCCAGCATTTT. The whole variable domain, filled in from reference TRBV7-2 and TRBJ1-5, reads GAGVSQSPSNKVTEKGKDVELRCDPISGHTALYWYRQSLGQGLEFLIYFQGNSAPDKSGLPSDRFSAERTGGSVSTLTIQRTQQEDSAVYLCASSEQVSWSNQPQHFGDGTRLSIL.

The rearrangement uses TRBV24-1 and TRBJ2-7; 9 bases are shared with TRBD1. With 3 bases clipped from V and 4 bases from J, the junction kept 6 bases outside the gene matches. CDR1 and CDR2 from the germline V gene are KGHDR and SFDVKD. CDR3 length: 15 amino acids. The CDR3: CATSDPGTGIYEQYF. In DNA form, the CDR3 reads TGTGCCACCAGTGATCCCGGGACAGGGATATACGAGCAGTACTTC.

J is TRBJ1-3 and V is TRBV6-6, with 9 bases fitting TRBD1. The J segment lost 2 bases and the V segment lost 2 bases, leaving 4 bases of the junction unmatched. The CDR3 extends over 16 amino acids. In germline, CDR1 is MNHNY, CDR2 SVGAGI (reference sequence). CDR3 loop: CASSYKDRGTGNTIYF. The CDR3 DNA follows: TGTGCCAGCAGTTACAAGGACAGGGGCACTGGAAACACCATATATTTT.

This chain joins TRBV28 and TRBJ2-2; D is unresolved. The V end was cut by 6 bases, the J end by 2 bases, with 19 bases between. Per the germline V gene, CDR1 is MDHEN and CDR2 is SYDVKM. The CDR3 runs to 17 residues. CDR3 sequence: CASSTPRDLPNTGELFF. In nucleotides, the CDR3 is TGTGCCAGCAGCACCCCGAGAGATCTCCCTAACACCGGGGAGCTGTTTTTT.

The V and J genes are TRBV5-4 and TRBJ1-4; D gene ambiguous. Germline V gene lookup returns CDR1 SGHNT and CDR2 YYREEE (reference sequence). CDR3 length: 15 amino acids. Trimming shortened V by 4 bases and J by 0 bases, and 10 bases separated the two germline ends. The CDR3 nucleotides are TGTGCCAGCAGCCCGGACGGAGCAACTAATGAAAAACTGTTTTTT. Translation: CASSPDGATNEKLFF.

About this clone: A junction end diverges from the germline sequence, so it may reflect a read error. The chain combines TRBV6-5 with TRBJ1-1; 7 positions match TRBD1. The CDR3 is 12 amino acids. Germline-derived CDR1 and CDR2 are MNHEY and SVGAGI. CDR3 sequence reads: CASSIPTGLVVF. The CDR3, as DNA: TGTGCCAGCAGTATACCGACAGGGTTAGTAGTCTTT.

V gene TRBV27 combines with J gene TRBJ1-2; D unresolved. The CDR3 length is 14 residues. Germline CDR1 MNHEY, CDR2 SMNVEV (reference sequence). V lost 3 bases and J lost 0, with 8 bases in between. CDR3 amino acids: CASSFSVANYGYTF. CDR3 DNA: TGTGCCAGCAGTTTTTCGGTAGCTAACTATGGCTACACCTTC.

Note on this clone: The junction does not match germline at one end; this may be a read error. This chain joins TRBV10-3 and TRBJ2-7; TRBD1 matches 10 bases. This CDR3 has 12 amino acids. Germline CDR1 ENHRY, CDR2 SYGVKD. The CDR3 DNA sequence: TGTGCCATCAGTGGGGGACAGGGGAGAGGGCACTTC. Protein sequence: CAISGGQGRGHF.